A single T cell receptor (beta chain) is shown here with its context. Its antigen is undetermined. The CDR3 loop spans 15 amino acids. Germline V lookup: CDR1 LNHDA, CDR2 SQIVND (reference sequence). V lost 5 bases and J 10 bases, leaving 18 bases between the germline ends. This sample is drawn from a study of cytomegalovirus exposure and HLA in healthy donors. Study conclusions and caveats: TCR beta chains numbering some 160 were designated cytomegalovirus-associated.

The PCR made use of 60 Vbeta and 13 Jbeta primers. Clones were sequenced by immunoSEQ multiplex PCR, and TCRdb holds only the in-frame ones, with some missing. This sample has about 190,000 clones, with over 70% found just once. The TCR originated in a woman aged 25 to 39 in good health and CMV-seronegative. Source material: PBMCs. The chain links TRBV19 to TRBJ1-6; a possible D gene is TRBD1 (6 bases). The CDR3 bases are TGTGCCAGTAGTTTCAGAGCCAGGGGTGGCTCACCCCTCCACTTT. It is translated as CASSFRARGGSPLHF. Drawing the rest from reference TRBV19 and TRBJ1-6, the complete variable domain is DGGITQSPKYLFRKEGQNVTLSCEQNLNHDAMYWYRQDPGQGLRLIYYSQIVNDFQKGDIAEGYSVSREKKESFPLTVTSAQKNPTAFYLCASSFRARGGSPLHFGNGTRLTVT.